This TCR beta chain was sequenced for a study of T cell responses to AZD1222 COVID-19 vaccine. The overall study: Second-dose intervals near 4 or 12 weeks were combined.

Generated by immunoSEQ multiplex PCR, the TCRdb table keeps only in-frame clones and is missing some. The sample contains some 170,000 clones, about 89% of which appear only once. Turning to this clone: The antigen is not known.

Study-level results: The study found vaccine-associated CD4 TCRs spanning spike, dominant at 160-218 and 743-854.

Losses at the gene ends were 0 bases for V and 2 bases for J; bases not matched to a gene: 8. The CDR3 contains 17 residues. The germline V gene encodes CDR1 LNHDA and CDR2 SQIVND (reference sequence). This specimen consisted of peripheral blood, obtained on day 0 of AZD1222 vaccination. This TCR came from an adult in good health. The chain carries TRBV19 and TRBJ2-3; 7 bases match TRBD1. The CDR3 loop is CASSIDLGRGITDTQYF. CDR3 nucleotide sequence: TGTGCCAGTAGTATAGATCTTGGCAGGGGGATCACAGATACGCAGTATTTT. The variable domain in full, with the rest retrieved from reference TRBV19 and TRBJ2-3, is DGGITQSPKYLFRKEGQNVTLSCEQNLNHDAMYWYRQDPGQGLRLIYYSQIVNDFQKGDIAEGYSVSREKKESFPLTVTSAQKNPTAFYLCASSIDLGRGITDTQYFGPGTRLTVL.